Sequencing of this T cell receptor (beta chain) was carried out in a study of blood T cell repertoires in COVID-19. V gave up 0 bases and J gave up 4 bases; unmatched junction bases: 9. Germline V lookup: CDR1 MGHRA, CDR2 YSYEKL. The CDR3 is 17 residues long. This clone was seen a few times. Produced via immunoSEQ multiplex PCR; TCRdb's table is partial and in-frame only. Of roughly 70,000 clones detected, 70% to 90% appear once; the ten largest clones hold about 5.7%. The chain employs TRBV4-1 and TRBJ1-2, with TRBD1 identical over 9 bases. The receptor's source is a man older than 75 with COVID-19, enrolled during active disease. The sample consisted of peripheral blood. CDR3 residues: CASSQDKGLTGGYGYTF. DNA of the CDR3: TGCGCCAGCAGCCAAGACAAGGGCCTGACAGGGGGCTATGGCTACACCTTC.